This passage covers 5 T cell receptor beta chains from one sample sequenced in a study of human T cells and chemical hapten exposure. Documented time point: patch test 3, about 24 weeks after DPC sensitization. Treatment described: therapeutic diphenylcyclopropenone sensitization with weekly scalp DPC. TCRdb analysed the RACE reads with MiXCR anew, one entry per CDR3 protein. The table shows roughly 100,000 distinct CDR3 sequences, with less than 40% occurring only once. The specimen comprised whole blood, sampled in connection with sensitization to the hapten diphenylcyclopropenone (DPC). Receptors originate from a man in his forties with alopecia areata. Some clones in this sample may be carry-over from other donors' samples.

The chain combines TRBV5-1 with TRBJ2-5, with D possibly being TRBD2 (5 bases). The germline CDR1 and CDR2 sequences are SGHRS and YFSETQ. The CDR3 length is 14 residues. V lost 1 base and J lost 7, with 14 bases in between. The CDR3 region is CASSLTVDTRTQYF. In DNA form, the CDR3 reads TGCGCCAGCAGCTTGACAGTAGATACTAGGACCCAGTACTTC.

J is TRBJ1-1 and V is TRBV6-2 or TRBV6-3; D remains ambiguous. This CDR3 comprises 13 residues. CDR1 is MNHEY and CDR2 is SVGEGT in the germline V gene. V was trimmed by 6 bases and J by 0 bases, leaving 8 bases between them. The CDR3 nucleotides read TGTGCCAGCAGATGGAGTATGAACACTGAAGCTTTCTTT. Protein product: CASRWSMNTEAFF.

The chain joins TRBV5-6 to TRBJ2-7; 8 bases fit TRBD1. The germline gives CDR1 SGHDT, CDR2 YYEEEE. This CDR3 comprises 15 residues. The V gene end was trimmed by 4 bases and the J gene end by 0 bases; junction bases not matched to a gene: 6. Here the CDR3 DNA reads TGTGCCAGCAGCCCGGACAGGGCTAGCTCCTACGAGCAGTACGTC. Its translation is CASSPDRASSYEQYV.

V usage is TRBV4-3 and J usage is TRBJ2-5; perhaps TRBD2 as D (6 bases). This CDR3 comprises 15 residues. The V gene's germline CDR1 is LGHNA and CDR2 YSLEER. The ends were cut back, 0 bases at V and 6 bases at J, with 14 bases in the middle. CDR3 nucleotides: TGCGCCAGCAGCCAAGATGTGCCTAGCGTACAGACCCAGTACTTC. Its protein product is CASSQDVPSVQTQYF.

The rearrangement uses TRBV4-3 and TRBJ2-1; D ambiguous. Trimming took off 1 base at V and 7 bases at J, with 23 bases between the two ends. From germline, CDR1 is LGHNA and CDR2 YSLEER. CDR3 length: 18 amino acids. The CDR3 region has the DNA TGCGCCAGCAGCCAAGGGACCGCATTTCAGCCATTTCTGAATGAGCAGTTCTTC. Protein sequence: CASSQGTAFQPFLNEQFF.